This record looks at one T cell receptor (beta chain) sequence and its context. Time point indicated: pretreatment peripheral blood. Sample numbers ranged from 1 to 8 per patient, encompassing pretreatment and on-treatment collections. These data originate in a study of PD-L1 blockade in urothelial cancer. Study background: Administration of atezolizumab to patients began around 2014, at 1,200 mg intravenously every 3 weeks. Analyses used blood from 3 weeks (second dose) and 6 weeks after treatment start.

The CDR3 loop spans 14 amino acids. The germline CDR1 and CDR2 sequences are SNHLY and FYNNEI. V lost 5 bases and J lost 0, with 11 bases in between. TCRdb keeps only in-frame clones here, not all; method: immunoSEQ multiplex PCR. The sample comprises tens of thousands of clones, 84% of which are singletons, and about 8.6% rests with the top ten. The receptor comes from a woman aged 65 to 85 with urothelial cancer. The genes are TRBV2 and TRBJ2-7; D is unresolved. Sequences were derived from PBMCs, sampled around atezolizumab (anti-PD-L1) treatment. The CDR3: CASSPQVLSYEQYF. The CDR3 nucleotides read TGTGCCAGCAGTCCTCAGGTTCTCTCCTACGAGCAGTACTTC.